Listed below are T cell receptor beta chains from one sample, sequenced in a study of cytomegalovirus exposure and HLA in healthy donors. Only in-frame clones appear in the TCRdb table, and some are missing; sequencing was by immunoSEQ multiplex PCR. The sample records 150,000 to 200,000 clones, 75% to 95% being singletons. The sequenced sample was PBMCs. The receptors originated from a woman aged 18 to 35 in good health and CMV-seropositive. CDR3s include the opening cysteine and the closing phenylalanine or tryptophan. Each record gives: D gene, J gene, clone size, V gene, CDR3 protein, CDR3 DNA. D genes are given only for firm matches. Clone sizes are given selectively: once, few, many, or a class where the clone is expanded.

d_call: .; j_call: TRBJ2-5; clone_size: once; v_call: TRBV6-6; cdr3_aa: CASSSLQETQYF; cdr3_nt: TGTGCCAGCAGTTCCCTTCAAGAGACCCAGTACTTC
d_call: .; j_call: TRBJ1-1; clone_size: .; v_call: TRBV6-5; cdr3_aa: CASRPRGSGTEAFF; cdr3_nt: TGTGCCAGCAGACCGAGGGGGTCGGGCACTGAAGCTTTCTTT
d_call: .; j_call: TRBJ2-7; clone_size: .; v_call: TRBV10-3; cdr3_aa: CAISDGAVGYEQYF; cdr3_nt: TGTGCCATCAGTGATGGGGCGGTGGGATACGAGCAGTACTTC
d_call: TRBD2; j_call: TRBJ2-1; clone_size: .; v_call: TRBV6-6; cdr3_aa: CASSATSGGNEQFF; cdr3_nt: TGTGCCAGCTCAGCCACTAGCGGGGGTAATGAGCAGTTCTTC
d_call: TRBD2; j_call: TRBJ2-3; clone_size: once; v_call: TRBV11-2; cdr3_aa: CASSLVGGGDTQYF; cdr3_nt: TGTGCCAGCAGCTTAGTCGGGGGGGGAGATACGCAGTATTTT
d_call: TRBD1; j_call: TRBJ2-3; clone_size: .; v_call: TRBV28; cdr3_aa: CASSFGTDRGGTDTQYF; cdr3_nt: TGTGCCAGCAGTTTTGGGACAGACAGGGGGGGGACAGATACGCAGTATTTT
d_call: .; j_call: TRBJ2-7; clone_size: .; v_call: TRBV11-2; cdr3_aa: CASSLDRNSNYEQYF; cdr3_nt: TGTGCCAGCAGCTTAGATAGGAACAGCAACTACGAGCAGTACTTC
d_call: .; j_call: TRBJ1-2; clone_size: .; v_call: TRBV6-1; cdr3_aa: CASSERGNLNYGYTF; cdr3_nt: TGTGCCAGCAGTGAAAGGGGTAATTTAAACTATGGCTACACCTTC
d_call: .; j_call: TRBJ2-2; clone_size: .; v_call: TRBV2; cdr3_aa: CASSGYNARTGELFF; cdr3_nt: TGTGCCAGCAGTGGCTACAACGCTAGGACCGGGGAGCTGTTTTTT
d_call: .; j_call: TRBJ2-1; clone_size: .; v_call: TRBV9; cdr3_aa: CASSVLADYNEQFF; cdr3_nt: TGTGCCAGCAGCGTATTAGCGGACTACAATGAGCAGTTCTTC
d_call: TRBD1; j_call: TRBJ1-2; clone_size: few; v_call: TRBV7-9; cdr3_aa: CASSLGTGAGYTF; cdr3_nt: TGTGCCAGCAGCTTGGGGACAGGGGCGGGCTACACCTTC
d_call: .; j_call: TRBJ1-5; clone_size: .; v_call: TRBV4-1; cdr3_aa: CASSPRLNQPQHF; cdr3_nt: TGCGCCAGCAGCCCCAGGCTGAATCAGCCCCAGCATTTT
d_call: .; j_call: TRBJ1-6; clone_size: .; v_call: TRBV6-5; cdr3_aa: CASTGARRSPLHF; cdr3_nt: TGTGCCAGCACAGGGGCGCGCCGGTCACCCCTCCACTTT
d_call: TRBD1; j_call: TRBJ1-3; clone_size: .; v_call: TRBV11-2; cdr3_aa: CASSRTGQGRNTIYF; cdr3_nt: TGTGCCAGCAGCCGTACGGGACAGGGAAGAAACACCATATATTTT
d_call: .; j_call: TRBJ1-1; clone_size: .; v_call: TRBV6-1; cdr3_aa: CASPAASIPNTEAFF; cdr3_nt: TGTGCCAGCCCCGCGGCTTCTATACCGAACACTGAAGCTTTCTTT
d_call: .; j_call: TRBJ2-7; clone_size: .; v_call: TRBV7-9; cdr3_aa: CASSSARASYEQYF; cdr3_nt: TGTGCCAGCAGCTCAGCCAGGGCCTCCTACGAGCAGTACTTC
d_call: .; j_call: TRBJ2-1; clone_size: .; v_call: TRBV27; cdr3_aa: CASSLFSGFSYNEQFF; cdr3_nt: TGTGCCAGCAGTTTATTCTCGGGATTCTCCTACAATGAGCAGTTCTTC
d_call: TRBD2; j_call: TRBJ2-5; clone_size: .; v_call: TRBV11-2; cdr3_aa: CASSLRGGHQETQYF; cdr3_nt: TGTGCCAGCAGCTTACGCGGGGGACACCAAGAGACCCAGTACTTC
d_call: .; j_call: TRBJ2-7; clone_size: .; v_call: TRBV11-1; cdr3_aa: CASSLSLPGDPYEQYF; cdr3_nt: TGTGCCAGCAGCTTAAGTCTACCAGGTGACCCCTACGAGCAGTACTTC
d_call: .; j_call: TRBJ1-6; clone_size: .; v_call: TRBV14; cdr3_aa: CASSQARSSPLHF; cdr3_nt: TGTGCCAGCAGCCAAGCGAGGAGTTCACCCCTCCACTTT
d_call: TRBD1; j_call: TRBJ1-2; clone_size: .; v_call: TRBV5-6; cdr3_aa: CASSLVTGGYGYTF; cdr3_nt: TGTGCCAGCTCACTTGTTACAGGGGGCTATGGCTACACCTTC
d_call: TRBD2; j_call: TRBJ2-5; clone_size: .; v_call: TRBV28; cdr3_aa: CASSGTSRETQYF; cdr3_nt: TGTGCCAGCAGTGGGACTAGCCGGGAGACCCAGTACTTC